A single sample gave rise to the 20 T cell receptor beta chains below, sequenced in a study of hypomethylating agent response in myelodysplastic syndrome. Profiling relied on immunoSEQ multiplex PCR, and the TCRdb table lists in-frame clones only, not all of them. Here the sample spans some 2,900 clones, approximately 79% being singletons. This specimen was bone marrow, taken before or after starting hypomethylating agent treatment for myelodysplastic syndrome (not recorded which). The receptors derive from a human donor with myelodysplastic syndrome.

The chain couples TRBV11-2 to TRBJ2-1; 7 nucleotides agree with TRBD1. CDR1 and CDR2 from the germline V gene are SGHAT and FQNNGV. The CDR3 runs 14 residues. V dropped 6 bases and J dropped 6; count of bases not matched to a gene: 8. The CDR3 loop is CASSPGQEINEQFF. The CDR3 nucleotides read TGTGCCAGCAGTCCCGGACAGGAGATCAATGAGCAGTTCTTC.

The CDR3 spells CASRRLAGASYNEQFF. CDR3 sequence (DNA): TGTGCCAGCAGACGACTAGCGGGGGCCTCCTACAATGAGCAGTTCTTC. J is TRBJ2-1 and V is TRBV2; 12 nucleotides line up with TRBD2. Germline CDR1 is SNHLY and CDR2 is FYNNEI. The trim removed 6 bases at V and 0 bases at J, leaving 3 bases unmatched. The CDR3 has 16 amino acids.

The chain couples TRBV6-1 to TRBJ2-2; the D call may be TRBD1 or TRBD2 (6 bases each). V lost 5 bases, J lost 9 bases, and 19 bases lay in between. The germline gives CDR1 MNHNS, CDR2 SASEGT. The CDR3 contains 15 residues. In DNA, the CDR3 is TGTGCCAGCAGTCTTCCGCGGGACAACGGCTGGGAGCTGTTTTTT. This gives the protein CASSLPRDNGWELFF.

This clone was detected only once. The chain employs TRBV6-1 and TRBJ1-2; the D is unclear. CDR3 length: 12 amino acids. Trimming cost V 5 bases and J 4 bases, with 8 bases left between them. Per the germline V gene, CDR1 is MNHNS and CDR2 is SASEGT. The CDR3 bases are TGTGCCAGCAGTTCATACCTCTATGGCTACACCTTC. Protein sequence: CASSSYLYGYTF.

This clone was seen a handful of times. The CDR3 here is CASSQGDSPYEQYF. Here the CDR3 DNA reads TGTGCCAGCAGCCAGGGGGACAGCCCCTACGAGCAGTACTTC. The chain joins TRBV11-2 to TRBJ2-7; 7 bases are shared with TRBD1. Per the germline V gene, CDR1 is SGHAT and CDR2 is FQNNGV. V trimming: 5 bases; J trimming: 2 bases; junction bases outside the gene matches: 6. CDR3 length: 14 amino acids.

CDR3 nucleotides: TGTGCCAGCAGCCCGATAAGGGGCGGGGAAAAACTGTTTTTT. Residues: CASSPIRGGEKLFF. The rearrangement uses TRBV11-1 and TRBJ1-4; D might be TRBD1 (5 bases). V lost 5 bases to trimming and J lost 8 bases, with 15 bases between them. Germline V CDR1 and CDR2: SGHAT, FQDESV (reference sequence). The CDR3 spans 14 residues.

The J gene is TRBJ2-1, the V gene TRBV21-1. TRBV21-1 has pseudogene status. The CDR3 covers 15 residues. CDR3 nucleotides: TGTGCCAGCAGCAAATGCGACCTCACCCCTCATGAGCAGTTCTTC. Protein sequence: CASSKCDLTPHEQFF.

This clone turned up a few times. CDR3 region: CASSYFSGNTEAFF. In DNA form, the CDR3 reads TGTGCCAGCAGTTACTTTTCCGGGAACACTGAAGCTTTCTTT. This rearrangement joins TRBV6-5 to TRBJ1-1; no reliable D call. The CDR3 consists of 14 residues. The germline gives CDR1 MNHEY, CDR2 SVGAGI. The V and J ends lost 1 base and 1 base respectively, with 7 bases between them.

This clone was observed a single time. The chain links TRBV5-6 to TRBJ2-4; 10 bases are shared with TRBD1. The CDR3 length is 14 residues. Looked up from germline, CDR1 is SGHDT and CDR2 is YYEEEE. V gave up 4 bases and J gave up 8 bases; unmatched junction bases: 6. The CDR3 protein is CASSPGTGVDIQYF. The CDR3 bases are TGTGCCAGCAGCCCCGGGACAGGGGTAGACATTCAGTACTTC.

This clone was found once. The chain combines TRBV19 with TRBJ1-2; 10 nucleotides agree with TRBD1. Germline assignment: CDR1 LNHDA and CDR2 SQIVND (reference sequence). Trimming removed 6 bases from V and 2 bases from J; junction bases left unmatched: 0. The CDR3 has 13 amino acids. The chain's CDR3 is CASRGQGNYGYTF. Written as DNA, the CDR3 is TGTGCCAGTAGGGGACAGGGGAACTATGGCTACACCTTC.

The CDR3 loop reads CASSLAGTRNEKLFF. The CDR3 DNA reads TGCGCCAGCAGCTTGGCCGGGACACGAAATGAAAAACTGTTTTTT. The rearrangement uses TRBV5-1 and TRBJ1-4, with a possible D match to TRBD1 (6 bases). The CDR3 totals 15 residues. The germline V gene has CDR1 SGHRS and CDR2 YFSETQ. Trimming stripped 0 bases from V and 5 bases from J, with 11 bases between.

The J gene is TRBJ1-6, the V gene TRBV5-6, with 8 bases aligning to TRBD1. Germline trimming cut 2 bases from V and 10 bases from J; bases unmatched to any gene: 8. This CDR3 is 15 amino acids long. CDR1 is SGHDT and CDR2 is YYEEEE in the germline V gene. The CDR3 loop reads CASSFGTGLGSPLHF. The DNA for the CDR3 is TGTGCCAGCAGCTTTGGGACAGGATTGGGATCACCCCTCCACTTT.

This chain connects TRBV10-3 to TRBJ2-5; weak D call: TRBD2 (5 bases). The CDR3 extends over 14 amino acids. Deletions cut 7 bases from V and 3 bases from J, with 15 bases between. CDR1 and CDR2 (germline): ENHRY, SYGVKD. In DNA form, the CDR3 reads TGTGCCATCACCTCCCCGGGATTAAAAGAGACCCAGTACTTC. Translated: CAITSPGLKETQYF.

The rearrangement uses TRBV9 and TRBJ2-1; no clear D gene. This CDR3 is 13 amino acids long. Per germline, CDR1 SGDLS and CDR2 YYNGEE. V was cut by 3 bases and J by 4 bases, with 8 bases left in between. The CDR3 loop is CASSETLYNEQFF. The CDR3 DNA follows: TGTGCCAGCAGCGAGACCCTTTACAATGAGCAGTTCTTC.

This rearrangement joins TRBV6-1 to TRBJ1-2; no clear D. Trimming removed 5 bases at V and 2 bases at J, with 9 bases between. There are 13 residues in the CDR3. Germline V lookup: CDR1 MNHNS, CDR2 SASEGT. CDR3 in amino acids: CASSPTVNYGYTF. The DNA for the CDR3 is TGTGCCAGCAGTCCTACGGTGAACTATGGCTACACCTTC.

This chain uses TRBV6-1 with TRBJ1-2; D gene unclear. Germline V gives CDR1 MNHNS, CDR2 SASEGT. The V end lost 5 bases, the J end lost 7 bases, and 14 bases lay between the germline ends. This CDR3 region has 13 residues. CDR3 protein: CASSPPSGIGYTF. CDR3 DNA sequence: TGTGCCAGCAGTCCGCCCTCAGGAATTGGCTACACCTTC.

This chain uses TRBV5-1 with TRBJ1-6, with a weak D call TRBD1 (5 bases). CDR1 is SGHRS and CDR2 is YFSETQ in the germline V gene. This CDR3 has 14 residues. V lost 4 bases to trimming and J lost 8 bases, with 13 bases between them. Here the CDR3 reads CASSRGDRDSPLHF. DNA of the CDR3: TGCGCCAGCAGCCGCGGTGACAGAGATTCACCCCTCCACTTT.

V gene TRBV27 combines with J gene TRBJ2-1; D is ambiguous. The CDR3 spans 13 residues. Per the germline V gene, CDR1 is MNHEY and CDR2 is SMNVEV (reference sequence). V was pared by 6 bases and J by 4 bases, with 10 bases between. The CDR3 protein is CASSRPSYNEQFF. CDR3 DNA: TGTGCCAGCAGCCGACCCTCTTACAATGAGCAGTTCTTC.

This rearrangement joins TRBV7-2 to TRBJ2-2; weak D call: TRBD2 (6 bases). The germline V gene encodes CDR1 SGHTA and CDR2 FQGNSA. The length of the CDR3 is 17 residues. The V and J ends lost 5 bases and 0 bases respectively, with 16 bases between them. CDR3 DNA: TGTGCCAGCAGCCCGGCTGGGGAGGCTTCGAACACCGGGGAGCTGTTTTTT. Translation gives CASSPAGEASNTGELFF.

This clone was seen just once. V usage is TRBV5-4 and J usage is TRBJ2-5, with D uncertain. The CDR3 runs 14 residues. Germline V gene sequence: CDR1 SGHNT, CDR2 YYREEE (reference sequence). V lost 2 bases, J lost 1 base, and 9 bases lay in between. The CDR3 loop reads CASSFDSSQETQYF. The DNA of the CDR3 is TGTGCCAGCAGCTTTGATTCCTCCCAAGAGACCCAGTACTTC. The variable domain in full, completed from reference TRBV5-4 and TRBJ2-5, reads ETGVTQSPTHLIKTRGQQVTLRCSSQSGHNTVSWYQQALGQGPQFIFQYYREEENGRGNFPPRFSGLQFPNYSSELNVNALELDDSALYLCASSFDSSQETQYFGPGTRLLVL.